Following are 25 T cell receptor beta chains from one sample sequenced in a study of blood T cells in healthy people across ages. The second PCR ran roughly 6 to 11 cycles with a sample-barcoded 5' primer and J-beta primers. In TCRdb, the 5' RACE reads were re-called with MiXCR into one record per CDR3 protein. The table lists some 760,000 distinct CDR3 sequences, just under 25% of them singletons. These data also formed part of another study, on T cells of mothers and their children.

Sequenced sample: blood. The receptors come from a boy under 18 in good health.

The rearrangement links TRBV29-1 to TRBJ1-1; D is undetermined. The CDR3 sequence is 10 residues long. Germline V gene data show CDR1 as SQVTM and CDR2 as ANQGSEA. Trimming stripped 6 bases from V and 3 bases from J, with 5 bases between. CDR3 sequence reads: CSVRDTEAFF. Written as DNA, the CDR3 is TGCAGCGTGCGAGACACTGAAGCTTTCTTT.

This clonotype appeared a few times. In DNA form, the CDR3 reads TGCGCCAGCAGCTTGGGGGGAGGAGACAGCATTCAGTACTTC. This encodes CASSLGGGDSIQYF. The chain combines TRBV5-1 with TRBJ2-4, with a possible D match to TRBD2 (6 bases). The CDR3 extends over 14 amino acids. Germline V lookup: CDR1 SGHRS, CDR2 YFSETQ. V lost 0 bases, J lost 9 bases, and 13 bases lay in between.

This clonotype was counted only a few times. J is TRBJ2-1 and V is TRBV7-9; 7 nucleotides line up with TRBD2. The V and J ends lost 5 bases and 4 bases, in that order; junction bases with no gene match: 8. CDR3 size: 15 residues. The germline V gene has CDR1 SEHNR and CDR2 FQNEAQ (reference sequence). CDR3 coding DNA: TGTGCCAGCAGCCTCCTAGCGGTACCTTACAATGAGCAGTTCTTC. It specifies CASSLLAVPYNEQFF.

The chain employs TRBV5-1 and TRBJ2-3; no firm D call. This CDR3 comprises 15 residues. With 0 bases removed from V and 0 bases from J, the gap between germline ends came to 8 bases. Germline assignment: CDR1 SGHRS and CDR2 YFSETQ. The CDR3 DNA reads TGCGCCAGCAGCTTGGATGGAGCTAGCACAGATACGCAGTATTTT. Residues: CASSLDGASTDTQYF.

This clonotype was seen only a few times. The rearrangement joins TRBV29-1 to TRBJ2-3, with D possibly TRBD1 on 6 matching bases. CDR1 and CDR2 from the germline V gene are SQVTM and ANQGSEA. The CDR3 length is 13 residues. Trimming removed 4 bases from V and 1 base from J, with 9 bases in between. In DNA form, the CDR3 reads TGCAGCGTTGCGGACAGAGGCACAGATACGCAGTATTTT. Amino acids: CSVADRGTDTQYF.

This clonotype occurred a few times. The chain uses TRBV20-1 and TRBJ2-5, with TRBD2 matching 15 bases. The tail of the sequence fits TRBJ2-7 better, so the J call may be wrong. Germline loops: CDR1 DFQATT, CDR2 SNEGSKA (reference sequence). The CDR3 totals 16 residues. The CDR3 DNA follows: TGCAGTGCTACCCCACTAGGACTAGCGGGAGGGTACGAGCAGTACTTC. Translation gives CSATPLGLAGGYEQYF.

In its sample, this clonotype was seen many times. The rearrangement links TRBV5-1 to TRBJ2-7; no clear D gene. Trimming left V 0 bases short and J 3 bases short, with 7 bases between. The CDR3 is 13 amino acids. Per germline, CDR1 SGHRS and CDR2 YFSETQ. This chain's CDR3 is CASSLDGNYEQYF. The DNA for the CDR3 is TGCGCCAGCAGCTTGGACGGCAACTACGAGCAGTACTTC.

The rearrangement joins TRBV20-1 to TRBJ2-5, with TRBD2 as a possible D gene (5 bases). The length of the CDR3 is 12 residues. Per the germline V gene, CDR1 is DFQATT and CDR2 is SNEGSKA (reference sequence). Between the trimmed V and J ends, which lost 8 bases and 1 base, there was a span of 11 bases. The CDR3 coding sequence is TGCAGTCCGCAAAGCGGCCAAGAGACCCAGTACTTC. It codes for CSPQSGQETQYF.

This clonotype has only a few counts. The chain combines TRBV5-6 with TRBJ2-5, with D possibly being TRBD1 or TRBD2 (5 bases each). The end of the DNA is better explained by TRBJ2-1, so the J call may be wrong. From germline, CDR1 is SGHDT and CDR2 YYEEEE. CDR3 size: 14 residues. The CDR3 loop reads CASSFGTPNNEQFF. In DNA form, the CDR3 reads TGTGCCAGCAGCTTCGGGACGCCTAACAATGAGCAGTTCTTC.

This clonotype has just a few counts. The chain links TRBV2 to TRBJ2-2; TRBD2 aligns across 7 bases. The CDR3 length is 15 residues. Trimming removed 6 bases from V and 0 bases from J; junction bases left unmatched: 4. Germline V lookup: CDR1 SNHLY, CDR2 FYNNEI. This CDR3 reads CASRRLAANTGELFF. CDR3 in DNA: TGTGCCAGCAGAAGACTAGCAGCGAACACCGGGGAGCTGTTTTTT.

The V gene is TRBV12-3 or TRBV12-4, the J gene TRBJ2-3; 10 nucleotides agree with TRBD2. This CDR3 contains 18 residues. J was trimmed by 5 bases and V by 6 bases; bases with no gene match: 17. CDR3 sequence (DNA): TGTGCCAGCAGGGGCACCGACGACCTAGCGGGAGCTGGAGATACGCAGTATTTT. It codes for CASRGTDDLAGAGDTQYF.

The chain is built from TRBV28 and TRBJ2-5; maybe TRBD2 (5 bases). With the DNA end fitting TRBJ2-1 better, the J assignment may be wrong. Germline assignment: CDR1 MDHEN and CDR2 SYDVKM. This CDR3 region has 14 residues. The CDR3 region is CASGPGPNRGEQFF. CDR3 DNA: TGTGCCAGCGGTCCCGGGCCAAACCGCGGGGAGCAGTTCTTC.

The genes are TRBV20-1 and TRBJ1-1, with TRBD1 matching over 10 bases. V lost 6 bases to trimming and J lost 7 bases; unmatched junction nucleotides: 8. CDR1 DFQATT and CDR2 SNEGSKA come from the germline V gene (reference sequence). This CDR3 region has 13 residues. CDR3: CSAAGTGEYEAFF. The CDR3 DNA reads TGCAGTGCCGCCGGGACAGGGGAATATGAAGCTTTCTTT.

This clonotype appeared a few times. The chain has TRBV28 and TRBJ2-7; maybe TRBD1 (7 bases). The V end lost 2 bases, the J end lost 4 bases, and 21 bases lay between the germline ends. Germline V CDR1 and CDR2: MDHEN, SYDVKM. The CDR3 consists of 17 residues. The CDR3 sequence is CASSLSGGQAGMYEQYF. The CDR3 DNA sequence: TGTGCCAGCAGTTTAAGCGGCGGACAGGCGGGAATGTACGAGCAGTACTTC.

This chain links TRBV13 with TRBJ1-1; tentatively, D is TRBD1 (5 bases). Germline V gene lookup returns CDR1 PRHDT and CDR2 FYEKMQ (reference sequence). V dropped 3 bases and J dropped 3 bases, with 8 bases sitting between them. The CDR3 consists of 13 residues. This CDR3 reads CASSFRQYTEAFF. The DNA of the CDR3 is TGTGCCAGCAGCTTCCGACAGTACACTGAAGCTTTCTTT.

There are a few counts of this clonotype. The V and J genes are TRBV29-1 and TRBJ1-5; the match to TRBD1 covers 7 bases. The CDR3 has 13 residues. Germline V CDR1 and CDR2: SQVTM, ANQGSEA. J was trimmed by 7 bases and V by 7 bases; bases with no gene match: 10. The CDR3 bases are TGCAGCGCCCTTGAGGGGGCAGGGCAGCCCCAGCATTTT. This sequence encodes CSALEGAGQPQHF.

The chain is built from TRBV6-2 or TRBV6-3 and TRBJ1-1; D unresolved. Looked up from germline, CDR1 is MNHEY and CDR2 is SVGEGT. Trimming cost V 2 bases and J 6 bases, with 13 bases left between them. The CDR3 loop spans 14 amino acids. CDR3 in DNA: TGTGCCAGCAGTTACGGGCTGGGGAGTTCTGAAGCTTTCTTT. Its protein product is CASSYGLGSSEAFF.

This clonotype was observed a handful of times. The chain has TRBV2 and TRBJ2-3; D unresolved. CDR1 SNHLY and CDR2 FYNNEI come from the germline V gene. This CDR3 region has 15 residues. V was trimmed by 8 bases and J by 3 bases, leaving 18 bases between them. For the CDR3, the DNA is TGTGCCAGCCTGGTTGACGGGTACGGGACAGATACGCAGTATTTT. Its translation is CASLVDGYGTDTQYF.

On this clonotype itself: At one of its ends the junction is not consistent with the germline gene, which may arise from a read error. CDR3 sequence (DNA): TGCGCCATCAGCCTCCGGACTAGCGATGAGCAGTTCTTC. It yields the protein CAISLRTSDEQFF. The chain couples TRBV10-3 to TRBJ2-5; 9 bases are a match to TRBD2. The end of the DNA fits TRBJ2-1 better, so the J call may be wrong. The CDR3 has 13 residues. CDR1 is ENHRY and CDR2 is SYGVKD in the germline V gene.

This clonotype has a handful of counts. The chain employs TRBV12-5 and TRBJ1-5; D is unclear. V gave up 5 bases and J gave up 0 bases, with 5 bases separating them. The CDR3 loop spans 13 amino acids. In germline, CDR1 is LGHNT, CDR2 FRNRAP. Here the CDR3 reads CASGINSNQPQHF. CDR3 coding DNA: TGTGCTAGTGGTATAAATAGCAATCAGCCCCAGCATTTT. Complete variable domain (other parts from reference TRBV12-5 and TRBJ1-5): DARVTQTPRHKVTEMGQEVTMRCQPILGHNTVFWYRQTMMQGLELLAYFRNRAPLDDSGMPKDRFSAEMPDATLATLKIQPSEPRDSAVYFCASGINSNQPQHFGDGTRLSIL.

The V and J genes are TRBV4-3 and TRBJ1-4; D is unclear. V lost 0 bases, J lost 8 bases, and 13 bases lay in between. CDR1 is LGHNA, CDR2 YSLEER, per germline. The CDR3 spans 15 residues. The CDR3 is CASSQDPGLSEKLFF. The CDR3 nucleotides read TGCGCCAGCAGCCAAGATCCGGGGTTGAGCGAAAAACTGTTTTTT.

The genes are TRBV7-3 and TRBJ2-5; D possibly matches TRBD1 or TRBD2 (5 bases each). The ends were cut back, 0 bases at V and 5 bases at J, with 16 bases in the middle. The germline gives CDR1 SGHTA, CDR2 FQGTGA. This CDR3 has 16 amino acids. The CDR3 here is CASSLTTGRAAETQYF. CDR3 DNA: TGTGCCAGCAGCTTAACCACGGGACGAGCAGCCGAGACCCAGTACTTC.

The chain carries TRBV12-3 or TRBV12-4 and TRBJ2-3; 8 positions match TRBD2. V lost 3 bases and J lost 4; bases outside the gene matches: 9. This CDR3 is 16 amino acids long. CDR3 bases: TGTGCCAGCAGTTTCGGTTCCAGCGGGAGCTCAGATACGCAGTATTTT. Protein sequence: CASSFGSSGSSDTQYF.

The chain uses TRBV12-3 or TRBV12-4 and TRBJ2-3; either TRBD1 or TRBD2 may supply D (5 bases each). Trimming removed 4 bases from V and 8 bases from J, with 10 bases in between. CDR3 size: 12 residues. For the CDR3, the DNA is TGTGCCAGCAGTTGGGGACGACCTACGCAGTATTTT. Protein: CASSWGRPTQYF.

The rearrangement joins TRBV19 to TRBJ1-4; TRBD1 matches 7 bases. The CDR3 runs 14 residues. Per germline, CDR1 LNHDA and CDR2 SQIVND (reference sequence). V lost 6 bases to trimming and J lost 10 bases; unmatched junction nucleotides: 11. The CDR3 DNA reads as TGTGCCAGTAGCCAAACAAGGACAGGCACAAAACTGTTTTTT. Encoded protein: CASSQTRTGTKLFF.